This T cell receptor (beta chain) was sequenced in a study of cytomegalovirus exposure and HLA in healthy donors. This clone was observed a single time. Its matching antigen is unknown. This CDR3 is built from 15 residues. V shed 2 bases and J 4 bases; nucleotides not matched to a gene: 6. The germline gives CDR1 MDHEN, CDR2 SYDVKM. Study conclusions and caveats: By a later analysis, the bulk of CMV-associated TCR beta chains appeared HLA-restricted. Later on, an analysis tied 15,000 to 20,000 TCR beta sequences to HLA alleles at 0.05 false discovery rate.

Amplification used 60 Vbeta primers and 13 Jbeta primers. Clones were read by immunoSEQ multiplex PCR, and TCRdb kept only the in-frame ones, dropping some. There are roughly 98,000 clones in the sample; approximately 74% occur only once, and roughly 3% lies in the top ten. This TCR was recovered from a female donor in good health and CMV-seropositive. J is TRBJ2-7 and V is TRBV28, with 9 bases lining up with TRBD2. The specimen sequenced was PBMCs. The CDR3 sequence is CASSLRLAGIYEQYF. DNA of the CDR3: TGTGCCAGCAGTTTACGCCTAGCGGGGATATACGAGCAGTACTTC.